Listed below are T cell receptor beta chains from one sample, sequenced in a study of T cells in Graves' hyperthyroidism and ophthalmopathy. TCRdb independently ran MiXCR on the multiplex PCR reads; one entry per CDR3 protein. The table includes nearly 600,000 distinct CDR3 sequences, approximately 15% detected once. Source material: blood. Source of these receptors: a woman aged 18-29 years with Graves' ophthalmopathy. CDR3s include the opening cysteine and the closing phenylalanine or tryptophan. A D gene is named only where the DNA matches it firmly. Clone size is not always given. Where it is, it says once, few, many or a class for expanded clones.

TRBV11-3	many	TRBJ2-7	TRBD2	CASGGTGTRSYEQYF	TGTGCCAGCGGGGGGACCGGGACTAGATCATACGAGCAGTACTTC
TRBV4-1	.	TRBJ1-5	TRBD1	CASSPRDSGGQPQHF	TGCGCCAGCAGCCCACGGGACAGTGGGGGTCAGCCCCAGCATTTT
TRBV7-9	.	TRBJ1-4	.	CASSGGLLGKLFF	TGTGCCAGCAGCGGTGGACTGCTTGGAAAACTGTTTTTT
TRBV9	many	TRBJ2-7	TRBD2	CASSVGGGTAEHEQYF	TGTGCCAGCAGCGTAGGGGGGGGGACCGCGGAGCACGAGCAGTACTTC
TRBV7-9	many	TRBJ2-1	TRBD2	CASSQRTSGSWDEQFF	TGTGCCAGCAGCCAGAGGACTAGCGGGAGTTGGGATGAGCAGTTCTTC
TRBV7-3	.	TRBJ2-5	TRBD2	CASSPGGRFGETQYF	TGTGCCAGCAGCCCAGGCGGGAGATTTGGGGAGACCCAGTACTTC
TRBV27	.	TRBJ1-1	.	CASSFLGGNTEAFF	TGTGCCAGCAGTTTCCTAGGGGGGAACACTGAAGCTTTCTTT
TRBV4-3	.	TRBJ1-2	.	CASSQDRTARYGYTF	TGCGCCAGCAGCCAAGATCGAACAGCGCGCTATGGCTACACCTTC
TRBV7-8	.	TRBJ2-7	.	CASRERAGRYEQYF	TGTGCCAGCAGAGAGAGGGCGGGACGCTACGAGCAGTACTTC
TRBV9	.	TRBJ2-3	.	CASSVGGSSQYF	TGTGCCAGCAGCGTAGGGGGAAGTTCGCAGTATTTT
TRBV7-2	many	TRBJ2-2	.	CASSLAGTLNTGELFF	TGTGCCAGCAGCTTAGCAGGGACTTTGAACACCGGGGAGCTGTTTTTT
TRBV29-1	once	TRBJ2-6	.	CSAQPGGANVLTF	TGCAGCGCCCAACCGGGGGGGGCCAACGTCCTGACTTTC
TRBV2	few	TRBJ2-7	TRBD2	CASSALAGILTGEQYF	TGTGCCAGCAGCGCTCTAGCGGGCATACTTACGGGGGAGCAGTACTTC
TRBV5-5	many	TRBJ2-7	TRBD1	CASSLGTGDFYEQYF	TGTGCCAGCAGCTTGGGGACAGGGGATTTCTACGAGCAGTACTTC
TRBV10-3	once	TRBJ2-7	TRBD1	CAIRKTGGVAYDQYF	TGTGCCATCAGGAAGACAGGGGGCGTAGCCTACGATCAGTACTTC
TRBV2	many	TRBJ2-1	.	CASSSGISYNEQFF	TGTGCCAGCAGTAGCGGTATCTCCTACAATGAGCAGTTCTTC
TRBV2	many	TRBJ2-5	TRBD1	CASTPSPGTGKETQYF	TGTGCCAGCACCCCCTCCCCCGGGACAGGGAAAGAGACCCAGTACTTC
TRBV4-1	many	TRBJ2-7	.	CASSLRDRTDEQYF	TGCGCCAGCAGCCTCCGGGACCGAACAGACGAGCAGTACTTC
TRBV4-3	.	TRBJ1-4	.	CASSQDGWGDGQGDEKLFF	TGCGCCAGCAGCCAAGATGGATGGGGGGATGGCCAGGGTGATGAAAAACTGTTTTTT
TRBV5-6	many	TRBJ1-1	TRBD1	CASSLAGGLGTEAFF	TGTGCCAGCAGCTTGGCAGGGGGCTTAGGAACTGAAGCTTTCTTT
TRBV5-4	many	TRBJ2-7	TRBD2	CASSRDLRGGTYEQYF	TGTGCCAGCAGCCGGGACCTTCGGGGGGGAACCTACGAGCAGTACTTC
TRBV6-2/TRBV6-3	many	TRBJ2-2	.	CASSVQRITGELFF	TGTGCCAGCAGTGTACAGAGAATCACCGGGGAGCTGTTTTTT
TRBV6-1	many	TRBJ2-7	.	CASSRVVTGIHEQYF	TGTGCCAGCAGTCGAGTAGTAACAGGGATCCACGAGCAGTACTTC
TRBV12-3/TRBV12-4	few	TRBJ1-6	.	CASSLGPWLSYNSPLHF	TGTGCCAGCAGTTTAGGCCCGTGGCTCTCCTATAATTCACCCCTCCACTTT
TRBV27	many	TRBJ2-7	.	CASSLSSGNEQYF	TGTGCCAGCAGTTTATCATCGGGGAACGAGCAGTACTTC
TRBV19	.	TRBJ1-5	.	CASSRDGGLGQPQHF	TGTGCCAGTAGCCGGGACGGGGGACTTGGACAGCCCCAGCATTTT
TRBV2	.	TRBJ2-1	.	CASSERASTIPGRFF	TGTGCCAGCAGTGAGCGAGCTAGCACCATCCCTGGAAGGTTCTTC
TRBV7-9	.	TRBJ1-5	.	CASSLELSNQPQHF	TGTGCCAGCAGCTTAGAACTTAGCAATCAGCCCCAGCATTTT
TRBV28	many	TRBJ1-5	.	CASSYAGESQPQHF	TGTGCCAGCAGTTATGCGGGGGAGTCTCAGCCCCAGCATTTT
TRBV15	few	TRBJ1-5	TRBD1	CATSKTGTGGGQPQHF	TGTGCCACCAGCAAAACTGGGACAGGGGGTGGGCAGCCCCAGCATTTT
TRBV6-5	many	TRBJ1-5	.	CASSQDRNQPQHF	TGTGCCAGCAGCCAGGACCGAAATCAGCCCCAGCATTTT
TRBV7-2	many	TRBJ1-2	TRBD1	CASSISQGDYTF	TGTGCCAGCAGCATATCACAGGGGGACTACACCTTC
TRBV20-1	few	TRBJ2-1	.	CSATGLGYNEQFF	TGCAGTGCTACGGGACTTGGCTACAATGAGCAGTTCTTC
TRBV12-3/TRBV12-4	many	TRBJ2-7	.	CASSFIPGDEQYF	TGTGCCAGTAGTTTCATTCCGGGAGACGAGCAGTACTTC
TRBV29-1	many	TRBJ2-3	.	CSVVTTDTQYF	TGCAGCGTTGTAACCACAGATACGCAGTATTTT
TRBV4-1	.	TRBJ2-7	TRBD1	CASSHVMDRGSYEQYF	TGCGCCAGCAGCCACGTAATGGACAGGGGGTCCTACGAGCAGTACTTC
TRBV20-1	.	TRBJ2-6	.	CSARDAAGSRLGGGANVLTF	TGCAGTGCTAGAGATGCGGCAGGGAGTCGGTTAGGGGGTGGGGCCAACGTCCTGACTTTC
TRBV30	many	TRBJ1-5	.	CAWSSQGGQPQHF	TGTGCCTGGAGTAGCCAGGGAGGACAGCCCCAGCATTTT
TRBV7-2	many	TRBJ2-3	TRBD2	CASSSTITSGRPRGTDTQYF	TGTGCCAGCAGCTCGACCATTACTAGCGGGAGGCCGAGGGGCACAGATACGCAGTATTTT
TRBV6-1	few	TRBJ1-3	.	CASSARGLAGNTIYF	TGTGCCAGCAGTGCTCGGGGGCTCGCCGGAAACACCATATATTTT
TRBV20-1	.	TRBJ2-7	TRBD2	CSARAGLAGVKSSYEQYF	TGCAGTGCTAGAGCGGGACTAGCGGGAGTCAAGAGCTCCTACGAGCAGTACTTC
TRBV7-6	many	TRBJ2-5	.	CASSSVPRTLGGETQYF	TGTGCCAGCAGCTCCGTTCCTCGGACCCTGGGCGGGGAGACCCAGTACTTC
TRBV20-1	many	TRBJ2-3	.	CSATERLRSLTQYF	TGCAGTGCTACTGAACGACTTAGGAGCCTCACGCAGTATTTT
TRBV28	many	TRBJ1-2	TRBD1	CATVNRGTGGLDGYTF	TGTGCCACCGTAAACCGCGGGACAGGGGGTCTCGATGGCTACACCTTC